These 8 T cell receptor beta chains came from one sample sequenced in a study of CD8 T cells in Susac syndrome. Random hexamers were used to reverse transcribe the RNA input (about 0.5 to 1 ug). From the immunoSEQ multiplex PCR reads, TCRdb called clonotypes with MiXCR, one entry per CDR3 protein. The sample comprises about 210,000 distinct CDR3 sequences, approximately 95% of which are singletons, and 0.085% to 0.1% rests with the top ten. Input material: CD4+ T cells from PBMCs. The receptors come from a human donor with multiple sclerosis.

The DNA of the CDR3 is TGTGCCAGCAGCGTAGCCCCAGGGATCTACGAGCAGTACTTC. It specifies CASSVAPGIYEQYF. This sequence joins TRBV9 and TRBJ2-7, with a possible D match to TRBD1 (5 bases). Germline CDR1 SGDLS, CDR2 YYNGEE. The length of the CDR3 is 14 residues. Trimming took off 0 bases at V and 3 bases at J, with 10 bases between the two ends.

The chain is built from TRBV4-1 and TRBJ2-7; D gene ambiguous. The germline V gene encodes CDR1 MGHRA and CDR2 YSYEKL. V dropped 4 bases and J dropped 6 bases, with 13 bases sitting between them. The CDR3 covers 13 residues. The CDR3: CASSREPLGEQYF. For the CDR3, the DNA is TGCGCCAGCAGCCGGGAACCCCTAGGCGAGCAGTACTTC.

J is TRBJ2-7 and V is TRBV28, with 8 bases that match TRBD1. This CDR3 comprises 13 residues. V was pared by 10 bases and J by 7 bases, with 12 bases of the junction left unmatched. The germline V gene encodes CDR1 MDHEN and CDR2 SYDVKM. The DNA for the CDR3 is TGTGCCACCAGGGCAGGGGGCGCGGGGGAGCAGTACTTC. Its protein product is CATRAGGAGEQYF.

V and J are TRBV12-3 or TRBV12-4 and TRBJ1-6; no definite D call. This CDR3 is 15 amino acids long. Trimming took 3 bases from V and 5 from J, leaving 11 bases between them. CDR3 DNA sequence: TGTGCCAGCAGTTTGGGCCCCGTAAATAATTCACCCCTCCACTTT. Residues: CASSLGPVNNSPLHF.

The V and J genes are TRBV12-5 and TRBJ1-1, with D possibly being TRBD1 (6 bases). V lost 6 bases to trimming and J lost 1 base, with 18 bases between them. The V gene's germline CDR1 is LGHNT and CDR2 FRNRAP. This CDR3 region has 16 residues. The CDR3 reads CASGTGRQAGNTEAFF. The CDR3 coding sequence is TGTGCTAGTGGAACCGGACGACAGGCGGGGAACACTGAAGCTTTCTTT.

DNA for the CDR3: TGTGCCAGCAGCTTTCGGGTGATCTCCTACAATGAGCAGTTCTTC. Amino acid sequence: CASSFRVISYNEQFF. V is TRBV7-8 and J is TRBJ2-1; D unresolved. The V gene's germline CDR1 is SGHVS and CDR2 FQNEAQ. The V end lost 3 bases, the J end lost 0 bases, and 9 bases lay between the germline ends. This CDR3 region has 15 residues.

The chain employs TRBV20-1 and TRBJ1-2; possible D gene TRBD1, 6 bases. Between the trimmed V and J ends, which lost 0 bases and 4 bases, there was a span of 12 bases. This CDR3 contains 14 residues. Germline V gene lookup returns CDR1 DFQATT and CDR2 SNEGSKA (reference sequence). Here the CDR3 reads CSAREATGSYGYTF. The CDR3 nucleotides are TGCAGTGCTAGAGAGGCCACAGGGAGCTATGGCTACACCTTC.

This clonotype occurred once. V usage is TRBV5-1 and J usage is TRBJ1-1; D unresolved. The CDR3 covers 11 residues. V was cut by 5 bases and J by 7 bases, with 9 bases left in between. Per germline, CDR1 SGHRS and CDR2 YFSETQ. CDR3 sequence (DNA): TGCGCCAGCAGTACCCAGGATGAAGCTTTCTTT. Its translation: CASSTQDEAFF.